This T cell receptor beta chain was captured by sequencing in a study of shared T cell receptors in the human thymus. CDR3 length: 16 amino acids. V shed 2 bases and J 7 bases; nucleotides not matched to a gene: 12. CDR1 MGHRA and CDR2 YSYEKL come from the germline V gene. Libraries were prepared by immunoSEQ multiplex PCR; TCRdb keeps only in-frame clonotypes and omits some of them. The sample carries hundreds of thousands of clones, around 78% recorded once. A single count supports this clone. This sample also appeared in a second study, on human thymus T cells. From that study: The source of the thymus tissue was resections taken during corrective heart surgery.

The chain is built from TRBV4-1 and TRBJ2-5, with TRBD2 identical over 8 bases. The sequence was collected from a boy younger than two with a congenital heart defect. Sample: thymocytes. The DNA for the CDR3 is TGCGCCAGCAGCCAAACGGGTAGCGGGAAAGACGGGACCCAGTACTTC. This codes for CASSQTGSGKDGTQYF.